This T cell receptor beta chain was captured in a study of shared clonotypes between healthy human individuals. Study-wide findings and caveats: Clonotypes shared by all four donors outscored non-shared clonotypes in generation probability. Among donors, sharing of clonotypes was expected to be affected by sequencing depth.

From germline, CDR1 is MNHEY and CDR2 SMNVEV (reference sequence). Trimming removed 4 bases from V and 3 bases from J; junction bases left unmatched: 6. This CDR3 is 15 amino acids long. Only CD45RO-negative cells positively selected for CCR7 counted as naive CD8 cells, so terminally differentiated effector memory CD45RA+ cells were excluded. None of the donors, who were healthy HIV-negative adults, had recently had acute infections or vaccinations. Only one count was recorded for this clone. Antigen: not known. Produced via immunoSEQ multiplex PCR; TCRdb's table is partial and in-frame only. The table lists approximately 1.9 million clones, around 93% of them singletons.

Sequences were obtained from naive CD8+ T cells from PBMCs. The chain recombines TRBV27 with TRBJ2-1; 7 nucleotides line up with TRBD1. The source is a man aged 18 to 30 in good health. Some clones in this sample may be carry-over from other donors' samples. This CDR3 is CASSSWAGGYNEQFF. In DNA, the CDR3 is TGTGCCAGCAGTTCTTGGGCAGGGGGCTACAATGAGCAGTTCTTC.